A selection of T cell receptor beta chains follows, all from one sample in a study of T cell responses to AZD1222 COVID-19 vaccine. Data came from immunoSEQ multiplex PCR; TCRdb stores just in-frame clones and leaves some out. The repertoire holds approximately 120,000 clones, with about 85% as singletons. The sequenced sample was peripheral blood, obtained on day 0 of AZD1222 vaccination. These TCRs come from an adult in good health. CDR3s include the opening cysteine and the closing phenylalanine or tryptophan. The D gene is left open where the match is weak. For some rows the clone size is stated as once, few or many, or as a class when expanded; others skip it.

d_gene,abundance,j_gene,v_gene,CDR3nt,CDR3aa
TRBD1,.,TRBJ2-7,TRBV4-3,TGCGCCAGCAGCCAACAGACAGGGTACGAGCAGTACTTC,CASSQQTGYEQYF
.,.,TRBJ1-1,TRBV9,TGTGCCAGCAGCGGAGAGGTGAACACTGAAGCTTTCTTT,CASSGEVNTEAFF
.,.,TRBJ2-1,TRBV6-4,TGTGCCAGCAGTGACGGGCTTCGGTCCCACAATGAGCAGTTCTTC,CASSDGLRSHNEQFF
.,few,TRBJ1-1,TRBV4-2,TGTGCCAGCAGCCAGGAATGGTCGAACACTGAAGCTTTCTTT,CASSQEWSNTEAFF
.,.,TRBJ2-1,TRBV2,TGTGCCAGCAAGTTGGGCCAGGGCATTGAGCAGTTCTTC,CASKLGQGIEQFF
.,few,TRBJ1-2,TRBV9,TGTGCCAGCAGCGCTGGATCCCTGCAATATGGCTACACCTTC,CASSAGSLQYGYTF
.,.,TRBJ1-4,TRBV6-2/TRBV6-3,TGTGCCAGCAGTTGGCCAGGGGAACCTGAAAAACTGTTTTTT,CASSWPGEPEKLFF
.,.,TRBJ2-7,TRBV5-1,TGCGCCAGCAGCTTGGCCGGGACCGGGGTGATTTACGAGCAGTACTTC,CASSLAGTGVIYEQYF
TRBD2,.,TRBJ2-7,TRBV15,TGTGCCACCAGCAGAGTAGGACTAGCAAACTCCTACGAGCAGTACTTC,CATSRVGLANSYEQYF
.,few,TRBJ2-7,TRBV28,TGTGCCAGCAGTTTACAGGGTGCGTACGAGCAGTACTTC,CASSLQGAYEQYF